This paragraph reports one T cell receptor beta chain. This sample was taken from a study of cytomegalovirus exposure and HLA in healthy donors. Amplification used 60 Vbeta primers and 13 Jbeta primers. This table comes from immunoSEQ multiplex PCR, and its TCRdb copy is limited to in-frame clones, with some not included. The data contain 150,000 to 200,000 clones, over 70% of them singletons. There are 14 residues in the CDR3. Germline-derived CDR1 and CDR2 are LNHDA and SQIVND (reference sequence). J gave up 5 bases and V 6 bases, and 7 bases lay outside the gene matches. The specimen was PBMCs. This chain joins TRBV19 and TRBJ1-2; 9 nucleotides agree with TRBD1. This TCR was recovered from a female donor in good health and CMV-seronegative. CDR3 residues: CASSFLQGAYGYTF. The CDR3 coding sequence is TGTGCCAGTAGCTTTTTACAGGGGGCGTATGGCTACACCTTC.